What follows are 30 T cell receptor beta chains derived from one specimen sequenced in a study of shared clonotypes between healthy human individuals (dated by TCRdb to 2018 to 2020). For the CD8 naive samples, CD45RO-negative cells were positively selected for CCR7, yielding a CD45RA+CCR7+ population from which TemRA cells were excluded. Receptor amplification or capture employed the immunoSEQ multiplex PCR assay. As stored in TCRdb, this immuneACCESS dataset retains in-frame rearrangements with V and J assigned. A fraction of the clones does not appear; measured against another copy, unresolved V genes explain less than half of the discrepancy, and the remainder lacks a known reason. The sample table lists under 600,000 clones, nearly 98% of them with a count of one. Of the sample, 0.3% falls within the top ten clones. Sequencing was performed on naive CD8+ T cells sorted from blood. In light of the paper, this sample's cell subset or site label describes: CD45RA+CCR7+. The source is a man aged 25-45 years in good health.

To note about this clone: Other nucleotide sequences from this sample produce the same CDR3. This chain uses TRBV7-2 with TRBJ2-7; 8 bases align to TRBD2. The germline V gene encodes CDR1 SGHTA and CDR2 FQGNSA. The CDR3 contains 15 residues. J lost 1 base, V lost 1 base, and 3 bases had no gene match. For the CDR3, the DNA is TGTGCCAGCAGCTTAGAACTAGCGGCGTCCTACGAGCAGTACTTC. It yields the protein CASSLELAASYEQYF.

The chain combines TRBV29-1 with TRBJ1-1; no firm D call. The CDR3 consists of 12 residues. Trimming shortened V by 4 bases and J by 4 bases, and 10 bases separated the two germline ends. The germline CDR1 and CDR2 sequences are SQVTM and ANQGSEA. The CDR3 is CSVAPGLTEAFF. The CDR3 DNA is TGCAGCGTTGCCCCCGGTCTCACTGAAGCTTTCTTT.

Concerning this clone itself: Distinct nucleotide sequences in the sample also encode this CDR3. V gene TRBV5-1 combines with J gene TRBJ2-1; unclear D gene. This CDR3 has 12 amino acids. Germline CDR1 SGHRS, CDR2 YFSETQ. V was cut by 0 bases and J by 7 bases, with 5 bases left in between. CDR3 coding DNA: TGCGCCAGCAGCTTGGCCGGTAATGAGCAGTTCTTC. Translation gives CASSLAGNEQFF.

J is TRBJ2-6 and V is TRBV28, with D uncertain. Per germline, CDR1 MDHEN and CDR2 SYDVKM. V lost 1 base, J lost 1 base, and 5 bases lay in between. The CDR3 consists of 15 residues. CDR3 sequence (DNA): TGTGCCAGCAGTTTATTAATTTCTGGGGCCAACGTCCTGACTTTC. This translates into CASSLLISGANVLTF.

The chain recombines TRBV7-9 with TRBJ2-5; TRBD1 is a possible D gene (6 bases). The V end lost 3 bases, the J end lost 9 bases, and 17 bases lay between the germline ends. CDR3 length: 14 residues. The germline V gene encodes CDR1 SEHNR and CDR2 FQNEAQ (reference sequence). This chain's CDR3 is CASSFPRGSQAQYF. The CDR3 nucleotides read TGTGCCAGCAGCTTTCCCAGGGGTTCCCAGGCCCAGTACTTC.

A single count supports this clone. The CDR3 sequence is CARSPHRTSGRALQETQYF. For the CDR3, the DNA is TGCGCCAGATCACCACATCGGACTAGCGGGAGGGCCCTCCAAGAGACCCAGTACTTC. V gene TRBV10-1 combines with J gene TRBJ2-5, with TRBD2 matching 15 bases. This CDR3 contains 19 residues. CDR1 WNHNN and CDR2 SYGVQD come from the germline V gene (reference sequence). J lost 1 base, V lost 9 bases, and 15 bases had no gene match.

CDR3 loop: CASSVLAGAGEQYF. The CDR3 bases are TGTGCCAGCAGTGTACTAGCGGGAGCGGGGGAGCAGTACTTC. This chain uses TRBV27 with TRBJ2-7; 11 nucleotides line up with TRBD2. Unmatched junction bases numbered 7, after V lost 5 bases and J lost 7 bases. CDR1 is MNHEY and CDR2 is SMNVEV in the germline V gene (reference sequence). CDR3 length: 14 residues.

This rearrangement joins TRBV2 to TRBJ2-5; D gene unclear. The germline gives CDR1 SNHLY, CDR2 FYNNEI. Between the trimmed V and J ends, which lost 1 base and 7 bases, there was a span of 10 bases. The CDR3 is made up of 13 amino acids. The CDR3 coding sequence is TGTGCCAGCAGTGAAGACACAAGAGGGACCCAGTACTTC. Amino acid sequence: CASSEDTRGTQYF.

This chain connects TRBV11-2 to TRBJ2-7, with D perhaps matching TRBD2 (6 bases). The germline gives CDR1 SGHAT, CDR2 FQNNGV. CDR3 length: 14 residues. V was pared by 5 bases and J by 0 bases, with 11 bases between. CDR3 bases: TGTGCCAGCAGCGTTAGCGGAGGCTCCTACGAGCAGTACTTC. Translating it yields CASSVSGGSYEQYF.

The chain couples TRBV7-9 to TRBJ2-3, with 7 bases matching TRBD2. CDR1 and CDR2 (germline): SEHNR, FQNEAQ (reference sequence). J lost 2 bases, V lost 10 bases, and 12 bases had no gene match. This CDR3 region has 15 residues. The CDR3 reads CATDPWGRATDTQYF. In DNA, the CDR3 is TGTGCCACCGACCCATGGGGGAGGGCCACAGATACGCAGTATTTT. The full variable domain, its missing parts supplied by reference TRBV7-9 and TRBJ2-3, is DTGVSQNPRHKITKRGQNVTFRCDPISEHNRLYWYRQTLGQGPEFLTYFQNEAQLEKSRLLSDRFSAERPKGSFSTLEIQRTEQGDSAMYLCATDPWGRATDTQYFGPGTRLTVL.

This chain links TRBV27 with TRBJ2-7; no firm D call. V gave up 0 bases and J gave up 4 bases, with 16 bases separating them. CDR1 is MNHEY, CDR2 SMNVEV, per germline (reference sequence). The CDR3 totals 16 residues. CDR3 region: CASSLSPVATLYEQYF. DNA for the CDR3: TGTGCCAGCAGTTTATCTCCAGTTGCCACCTTATACGAGCAGTACTTC.

This chain connects TRBV5-6 to TRBJ2-2; 7 bases line up with TRBD1. Germline V CDR1 and CDR2: SGHDT, YYEEEE. The length of the CDR3 is 16 residues. With 5 bases clipped from V and 5 bases from J, the junction kept 12 bases outside the gene matches. In DNA, the CDR3 is TGTGCCAGCAGTTACATAACAGGGGCGTGGACCGGGGAGCTGTTTTTT. It encodes CASSYITGAWTGELFF. The full variable domain, with the rest looked up from reference TRBV5-6 and TRBJ2-2, is DAGVTQSPTHLIKTRGQQVTLRCSPKSGHDTVSWYQQALGQGPQFIFQYYEEEERQRGNFPDRFSGHQFPNYSSELNVNALLLGDSALYLCASSYITGAWTGELFFGEGSRLTVL.

The V and J genes are TRBV7-6 and TRBJ2-7, with D tentatively TRBD1 (6 bases). V shed 1 base and J shed 3 bases, with 7 bases lying between them. This CDR3 has 13 residues. Per the germline V gene, CDR1 is SGHVS and CDR2 is FNYEAQ. The CDR3 region has the DNA TGTGCCAGCAGCTTAGGACAGGACTACGAGCAGTACTTC. This translates into CASSLGQDYEQYF.

The CDR3 DNA sequence: TGTGCCAGCAGCTCCCTCGGTAGCGGGCGGAATGAGCAGTTCTTC. Its protein is CASSSLGSGRNEQFF. V usage is TRBV7-9 and J usage is TRBJ2-1; 7 nucleotides match TRBD2. J was trimmed by 7 bases and V by 4 bases; bases with no gene match: 10. Germline V gene data show CDR1 as SEHNR and CDR2 as FQNEAQ (reference sequence). The CDR3 length is 15 residues.

The chain combines TRBV4-3 with TRBJ2-2, with 9 bases that match TRBD2. With V trimmed by 5 bases and J by 5 bases, 12 bases remained unmatched. The CDR3 contains 17 residues. The V gene's germline CDR1 is LGHNA and CDR2 YSLEER. Here the CDR3 reads CASSTFHSTSGTGELFF. CDR3 DNA: TGCGCCAGCAGCACCTTCCACTCGACTAGCGGTACCGGGGAGCTGTTTTTT.

The chain links TRBV6-5 to TRBJ2-1; D might be TRBD1 (5 bases). The germline V and J ends were trimmed by 6 bases and 10 bases, with 19 bases remaining between them. Germline loops: CDR1 MNHEY, CDR2 SVGAGI. The length of the CDR3 is 14 residues. This CDR3 reads CASRPSAPSGEQFF. The CDR3 DNA follows: TGTGCCAGCAGACCCTCGGCACCCTCAGGGGAGCAGTTCTTC.

The CDR3 spells CATKDRRNTEAFF. CDR3 in DNA: TGTGCCACTAAGGACAGGAGAAACACTGAAGCTTTCTTT. This chain links TRBV10-3 with TRBJ1-1; 7 nucleotides align to TRBD1. This CDR3 spans 13 amino acids. Trimming removed 10 bases from V and 2 bases from J; junction bases left unmatched: 7. Germline V gives CDR1 ENHRY, CDR2 SYGVKD.

The chain joins TRBV5-5 to TRBJ2-2; unclear D gene. In germline, CDR1 is SGHKS, CDR2 YYEKEE (reference sequence). The CDR3 is 16 amino acids. The V gene lost 1 base and the J gene lost 1 base, with 11 bases spanning the gap. DNA for the CDR3: TGTGCCAGCAGCTTGACAGCGCGAATGAACACCGGGGAGCTGTTTTTT. It codes for CASSLTARMNTGELFF.

The chain employs TRBV7-6 and TRBJ2-7; 7 positions agree with TRBD1. Germline-derived CDR1 and CDR2 are SGHVS and FNYEAQ. The junction had 3 bases not matched to a gene; V was cut back by 1 base and J by 3 bases. The CDR3 is made up of 14 amino acids. The CDR3 DNA follows: TGTGCCAGCAGCTTAGGAGGGACAGACTACGAGCAGTACTTC. It codes for CASSLGGTDYEQYF.

The V gene is TRBV11-2, the J gene TRBJ1-2; D gene unclear. CDR3 length: 15 amino acids. CDR1 and CDR2 from the germline V gene are SGHAT and FQNNGV. V was pared by 5 bases and J by 2 bases, with 15 bases between. The CDR3 sequence: CASSPGIGLNYGYTF. The CDR3 nucleotides are TGTGCCAGCAGCCCTGGGATAGGCCTGAACTATGGCTACACCTTC.

The rearrangement links TRBV4-1 to TRBJ2-7; no reliable D call. Trimming pared 0 bases from V and 0 bases from J, leaving 6 bases between. Germline CDR1 and CDR2: MGHRA and YSYEKL. This CDR3 spans 14 amino acids. CDR3 loop: CASSQETISYEQYF. The CDR3 coding sequence is TGCGCCAGCAGCCAAGAGACAATCTCCTACGAGCAGTACTTC.

The chain uses TRBV7-9 and TRBJ2-7, with D perhaps matching TRBD1 (6 bases). The V end was cut by 4 bases, the J end by 5 bases, with 12 bases between. The CDR3 is 13 residues long. In germline, CDR1 is SEHNR, CDR2 FQNEAQ (reference sequence). DNA for the CDR3: TGTGCCAGCAGCTCCACAGGGATCGACGAGCAGTACTTC. Residues: CASSSTGIDEQYF.

This clone was recorded once. This chain joins TRBV18 and TRBJ2-5; 13 bases are a match to TRBD2. The V and J ends lost 9 bases and 5 bases, in that order; junction bases with no gene match: 12. The V gene's germline CDR1 is KGHSH and CDR2 LQKENI. This CDR3 region has 16 residues. The CDR3 DNA reads as TGTGCCAGTTACAAGGGGACTAGCGGGAATCGGGAGACCCAGTACTTC. It codes for CASYKGTSGNRETQYF.

About this clone: The same CDR3 is also encoded by other DNA sequences in this sample. V and J are TRBV14 and TRBJ1-3; D is unresolved. From germline, CDR1 is SGHDN and CDR2 FVKESK. V was trimmed by 4 bases and J by 1 base, leaving 8 bases between them. This CDR3 has 14 residues. The CDR3 reads CASSRRGSGNTIYF. In DNA form, the CDR3 reads TGTGCCAGCAGCCGACGGGGATCTGGAAACACCATATATTTT.

The V gene is TRBV18, the J gene TRBJ2-7; TRBD2 aligns across 7 bases. V was pared by 4 bases and J by 4 bases, with 10 bases of the junction left unmatched. This CDR3 is 15 amino acids long. The germline CDR1 and CDR2 sequences are KGHSH and LQKENI. The DNA for the CDR3 is TGTGCCAGCTCACGCGACACCGGGAGGAAGTACGAGCAGTACTTC. This gives the protein CASSRDTGRKYEQYF.

This clone was seen just once. The genes are TRBV11-2 and TRBJ2-1; a weak D match, TRBD2 (5 bases). The length of the CDR3 is 16 residues. The germline V and J ends were trimmed by 3 bases and 4 bases, with 16 bases remaining between them. Germline CDR1 and CDR2: SGHAT and FQNNGV. The CDR3, as DNA: TGTGCCAGCAGCTTTAGCGCCCCATCACTTTACAATGAGCAGTTCTTC. Amino acid sequence: CASSFSAPSLYNEQFF.

This clone was found once. The J gene is TRBJ2-7, the V gene TRBV7-9, with 16 bases that match TRBD2. The CDR3 contains 19 residues. Trimming removed 4 bases from V and 2 bases from J; junction bases left unmatched: 11. Germline assignment: CDR1 SEHNR and CDR2 FQNEAQ (reference sequence). This chain's CDR3 is CASSSNRGLAGGAAYEQYF. DNA for the CDR3: TGTGCCAGCAGCTCAAATAGGGGACTAGCGGGAGGGGCGGCCTACGAGCAGTACTTC.

This rearrangement joins TRBV5-8 to TRBJ1-5, with D perhaps matching TRBD1 (5 bases). The CDR3 is 13 residues long. V was shortened by 10 bases and J by 3 bases, with 14 bases between the two germline ends. Looked up from germline, CDR1 is SGHTS and CDR2 is YDEGEE. DNA of the CDR3: TGTGCCGGGACGGATGCCCTCAATCAGCCCCAGCATTTT. This encodes CAGTDALNQPQHF.

This chain links TRBV10-3 with TRBJ2-3, with TRBD2 as a possible D gene (5 bases). The V end lost 3 bases, the J end lost 1 base, and 11 bases lay between the germline ends. Germline CDR1 and CDR2: ENHRY and SYGVKD. The CDR3 contains 15 residues. CDR3 loop: CAISDPGLGTDTQYF. CDR3 in DNA: TGTGCCATCAGTGATCCCGGACTGGGCACAGATACGCAGTATTTT.

The chain couples TRBV14 to TRBJ1-1; weak D call: TRBD1 (5 bases). Germline CDR1 SGHDN, CDR2 FVKESK. V was trimmed by 1 base and J by 5 bases, leaving 14 bases between them. The CDR3 is made up of 15 amino acids. In DNA, the CDR3 is TGTGCCAGCAGCCAAGTGGGCAGGGTGGGTACTGAAGCTTTCTTT. It translates to CASSQVGRVGTEAFF.